Detailed here is one T cell receptor beta chain. This sample was taken from a study of blood T cell repertoires in COVID-19. Study as a whole: Samples representing acute and convalescent COVID-19 were sourced from the United States, Italy and Spain. Sample material is recorded as cDNA or gDNA derived from T cells, B-cell-depleted T cells, or PBMCs.

Authors' methods: Estimated nucleated cell counts came from reference gene primer amplification. The table came from immunoSEQ multiplex PCR; TCRdb's copy has only in-frame clones and leaves some out. The DNA was the basis for D and trimming; V, J and clone size are from that table. The sample records approximately 300,000 clones, around four fifths being singletons. The germline gives CDR1 LNHNV, CDR2 YYDKDF (reference sequence). V lost 5 bases to trimming and J lost 3 bases, with 19 bases between them. The CDR3 runs to 16 residues. This chain joins TRBV15 and TRBJ1-1, with D possibly being TRBD1 (6 bases). The TCR originated in a woman between 45 and 65 years old with acute or convalescent COVID-19. Sequencing was performed on peripheral blood. CDR3: CATSRFVGGADTEAFF. The CDR3 coding sequence is TGTGCCACCAGCCGGTTTGTCGGGGGGGCAGACACTGAAGCTTTCTTT.